This T cell receptor beta chain was identified during a study of OX40 agonist ivuxolimab in advanced cancers. Findings of the study overall: The CD4+ and CD8+ T cells in the blood had expanded clonally by week 6 at 0.1 to 3.0 mg/kg.

Method: immunoSEQ multiplex PCR; TCRdb's copy keeps in-frame clones and lacks some. Among 50,000 to 70,000 clones listed, 80% to 95% were seen once. The table lists this clone with a count of one. Its target is not known. The V and J ends lost 2 bases and 4 bases respectively, with 12 bases between them. Per the germline V gene, CDR1 is SGHTA and CDR2 is FQGNSA. CDR3 length: 14 amino acids. The genes are TRBV7-2 and TRBJ2-7; the D gene is possibly TRBD2 (5 bases). Sequenced here: CD4+ or CD8+ T cells sorted from blood, sampled in a trial of the OX40 agonist ivuxolimab. The clonotype was recovered from an adult with an advanced solid tumor such as melanoma, head and neck, liver or kidney cancer. Here the CDR3 DNA reads TGTGCCAGCAGCTTAATGAGGGAAGGGTACGAGCAGTACTTC. This sequence encodes CASSLMREGYEQYF.